This TCR beta chain was identified in a study of blood T cells in healthy people across ages. Primers used in a second PCR of about 7 to 12 cycles were a sample-barcoded 5' primer and a J-beta primer mix. A template-switch adaptor with 12 random nucleotides tagged each cDNA molecule. TCRdb re-derived calls from the 5' RACE reads in MiXCR, one entry per CDR3 protein. The sample has approximately 800,000 distinct CDR3 sequences; approximately 65% are singletons. Germline lookup yields CDR1 DFQATT and CDR2 SNEGSKA (reference sequence). V was trimmed by 6 bases and J by 0 bases, leaving 14 bases between them. CDR3 length equals 14 residues. Regarding this clonotype: Antigen: not known.

Points from the study as a whole: Older age coincided with a roughly linear decline in TCR beta diversity per million T cells. The authors considered diversity estimates from one million T cells to be underestimates.

The rearrangement links TRBV20-1 to TRBJ1-2; maybe TRBD1 (6 bases). The sequenced sample consisted of blood. This receptor was taken from a man between 25 and 39 years old in good health. CDR3 in amino acids: CSAPRTATNYGYTF. CDR3 nucleotides: TGCAGTGCACCCCGGACAGCAACTAACTATGGCTACACCTTC.